This TCR beta chain came from a study of patients and donors after allogeneic stem cell transplantation. TCRdb used MiXCR to reprocess the RT-PCR reads, holding one entry per CDR3 protein. The table shows hundreds of thousands of distinct CDR3 sequences, with 15% to 20% occurring only once. The trim removed 6 bases at V and 4 bases at J, leaving 11 bases unmatched. This CDR3 contains 17 residues. There are a few counts of this clonotype. This TCR was sampled from a human donor who was either an allogeneic HSCT recipient or a stem cell or donor lymphocyte infusion donor (not recorded which). It is not recorded whose cells these are; they may come from a transplant donor. The rearrangement links TRBV12-3 or TRBV12-4 to TRBJ2-2; 10 bases match TRBD1. Sample: blood, either unsorted or a sorted T cell fraction (not recorded which). For the CDR3, the DNA is TGTGCCAGCAGGGAGCGACAGGGGGCGCGGGTCACCGGGGAGCTGTTTTTT. Protein: CASRERQGARVTGELFF.